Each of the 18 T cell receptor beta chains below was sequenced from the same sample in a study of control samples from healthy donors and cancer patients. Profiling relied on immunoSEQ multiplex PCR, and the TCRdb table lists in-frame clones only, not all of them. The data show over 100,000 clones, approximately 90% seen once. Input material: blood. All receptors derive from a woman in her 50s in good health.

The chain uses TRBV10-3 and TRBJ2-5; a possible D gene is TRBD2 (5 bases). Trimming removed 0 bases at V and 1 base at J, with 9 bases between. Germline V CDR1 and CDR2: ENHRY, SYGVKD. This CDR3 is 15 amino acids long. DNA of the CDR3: TGTGCCATCAGTGAGTCGGGGAGCGGCCAAGAGACCCAGTACTTC. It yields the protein CAISESGSGQETQYF.

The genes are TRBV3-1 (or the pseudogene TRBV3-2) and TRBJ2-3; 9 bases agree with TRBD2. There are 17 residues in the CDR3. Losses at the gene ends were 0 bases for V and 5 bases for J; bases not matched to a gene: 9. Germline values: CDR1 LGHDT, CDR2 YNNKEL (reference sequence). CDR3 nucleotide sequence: TGTGCCAGCAGCCAAGATAGGAGCGGGAGGATGGAAGATACGCAGTATTTT. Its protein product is CASSQDRSGRMEDTQYF.

The CDR3 region has the DNA TGTGCCAGCAGCCGAGCCACAGGGGACACCATATATTTT. Its translation is CASSRATGDTIYF. V gene TRBV3-1 (or the pseudogene TRBV3-2) combines with J gene TRBJ1-3; 7 nucleotides match TRBD1. Trimming cost V 4 bases and J 8 bases; bases outside gene matches: 5. There are 13 residues in the CDR3. The V gene's germline CDR1 is LGHDT and CDR2 YNNKEL (reference sequence).

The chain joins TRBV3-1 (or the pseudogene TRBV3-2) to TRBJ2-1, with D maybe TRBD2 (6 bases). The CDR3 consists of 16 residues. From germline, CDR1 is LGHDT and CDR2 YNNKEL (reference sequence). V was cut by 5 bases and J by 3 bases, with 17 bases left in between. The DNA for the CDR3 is TGTGCCAGCAGCATAACACTAGCTGGTGTCTACAATGAGCAGTTCTTC. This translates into CASSITLAGVYNEQFF.

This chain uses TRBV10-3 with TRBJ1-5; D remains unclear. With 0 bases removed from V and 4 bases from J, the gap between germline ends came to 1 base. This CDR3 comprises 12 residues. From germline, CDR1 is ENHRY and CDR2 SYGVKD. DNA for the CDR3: TGTGCCATCAGTGAGTCGAATCAGCCCCAGCATTTT. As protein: CAISESNQPQHF.

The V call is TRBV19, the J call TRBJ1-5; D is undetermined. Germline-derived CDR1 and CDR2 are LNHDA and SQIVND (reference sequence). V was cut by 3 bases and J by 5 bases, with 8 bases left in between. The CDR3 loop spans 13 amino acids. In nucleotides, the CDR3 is TGTGCCAGTAGTATTATGGGGTATCAGCCCCAGCATTTT. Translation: CASSIMGYQPQHF.

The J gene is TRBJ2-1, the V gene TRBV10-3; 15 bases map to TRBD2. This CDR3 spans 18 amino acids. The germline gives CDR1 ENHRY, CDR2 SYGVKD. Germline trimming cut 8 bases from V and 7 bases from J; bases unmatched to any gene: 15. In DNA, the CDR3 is TGTGCCATCGACAAGGGACTAGCGGGGGGTCCGTCTGGGAATGAGCAGTTCTTC. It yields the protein CAIDKGLAGGPSGNEQFF.

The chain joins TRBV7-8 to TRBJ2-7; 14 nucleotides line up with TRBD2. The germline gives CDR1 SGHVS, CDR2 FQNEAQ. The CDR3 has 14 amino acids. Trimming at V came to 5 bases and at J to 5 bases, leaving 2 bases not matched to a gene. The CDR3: CASSGGLAGDEQYV. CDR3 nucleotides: TGTGCCAGCAGCGGGGGACTAGCGGGAGACGAGCAGTACGTC.

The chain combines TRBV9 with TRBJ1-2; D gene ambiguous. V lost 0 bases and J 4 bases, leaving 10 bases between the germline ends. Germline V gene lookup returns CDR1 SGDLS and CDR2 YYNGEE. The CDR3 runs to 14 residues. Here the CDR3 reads CASSVGPAIYGYTF. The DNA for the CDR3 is TGTGCCAGCAGCGTAGGACCAGCCATCTATGGCTACACCTTC.

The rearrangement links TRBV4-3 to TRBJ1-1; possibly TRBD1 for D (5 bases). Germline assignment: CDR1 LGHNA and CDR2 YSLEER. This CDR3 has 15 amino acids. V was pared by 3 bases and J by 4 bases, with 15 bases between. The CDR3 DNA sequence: TGCGCCAGCAGCCACCTCACTAGGGGCCTCACTGAAGCTTTCTTT. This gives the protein CASSHLTRGLTEAFF.

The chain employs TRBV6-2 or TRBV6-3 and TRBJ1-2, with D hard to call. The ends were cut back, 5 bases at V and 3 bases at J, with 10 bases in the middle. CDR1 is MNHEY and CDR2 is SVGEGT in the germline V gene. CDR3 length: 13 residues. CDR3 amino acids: CASSLRVDYGYTF. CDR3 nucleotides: TGTGCCAGCAGTCTCCGGGTGGACTATGGCTACACCTTC.

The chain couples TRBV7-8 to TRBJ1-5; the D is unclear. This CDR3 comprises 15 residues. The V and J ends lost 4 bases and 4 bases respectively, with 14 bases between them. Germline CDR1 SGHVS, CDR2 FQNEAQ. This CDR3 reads CASSSVLKDNQPQHF. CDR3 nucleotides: TGTGCCAGCAGCTCAGTGCTGAAAGATAATCAGCCCCAGCATTTT.

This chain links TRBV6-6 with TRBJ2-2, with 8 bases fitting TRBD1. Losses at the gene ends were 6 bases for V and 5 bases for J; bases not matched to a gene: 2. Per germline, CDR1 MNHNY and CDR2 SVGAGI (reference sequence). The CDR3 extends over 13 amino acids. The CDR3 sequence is CASSQGATGELFF. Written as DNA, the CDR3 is TGTGCCAGCAGCCAGGGGGCGACCGGGGAGCTGTTTTTT.

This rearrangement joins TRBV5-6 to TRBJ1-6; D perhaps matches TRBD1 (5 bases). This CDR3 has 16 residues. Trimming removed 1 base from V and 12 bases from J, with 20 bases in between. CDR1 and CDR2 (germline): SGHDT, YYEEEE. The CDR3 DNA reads TGTGCCAGCAGCTTGTACGGCAGGGCACCTAATCGACCCCTCCACTTT. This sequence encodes CASSLYGRAPNRPLHF. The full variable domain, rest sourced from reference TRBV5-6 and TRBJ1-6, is DAGVTQSPTHLIKTRGQQVTLRCSPKSGHDTVSWYQQALGQGPQFIFQYYEEEERQRGNFPDRFSGHQFPNYSSELNVNALLLGDSALYLCASSLYGRAPNRPLHFGNGTRLTVT.

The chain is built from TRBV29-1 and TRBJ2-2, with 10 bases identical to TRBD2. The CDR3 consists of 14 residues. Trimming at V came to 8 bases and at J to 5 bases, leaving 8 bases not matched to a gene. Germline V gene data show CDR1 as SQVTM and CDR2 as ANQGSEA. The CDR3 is CSKGGTSETGELFF. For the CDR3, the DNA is TGCAGCAAAGGAGGGACTAGCGAGACCGGGGAGCTGTTTTTT.

The CDR3 loop is CASSQVASPGQGGNQPQHF. The CDR3, as DNA: TGCGCCAGCAGCCAAGTCGCGAGTCCGGGACAGGGAGGCAATCAGCCCCAGCATTTT. The chain links TRBV4-1 to TRBJ1-5, with 9 bases that match TRBD1. Germline lookup yields CDR1 MGHRA and CDR2 YSYEKL. With V trimmed by 1 base and J by 2 bases, 12 bases remained unmatched. CDR3 length equals 19 residues.

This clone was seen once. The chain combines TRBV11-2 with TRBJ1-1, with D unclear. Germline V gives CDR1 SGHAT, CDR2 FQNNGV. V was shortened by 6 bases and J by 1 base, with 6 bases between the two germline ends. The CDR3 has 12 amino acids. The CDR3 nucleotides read TGTGCCAGCAGGTCGGGGAACACTGAAGCTTTCTTT. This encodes CASRSGNTEAFF.

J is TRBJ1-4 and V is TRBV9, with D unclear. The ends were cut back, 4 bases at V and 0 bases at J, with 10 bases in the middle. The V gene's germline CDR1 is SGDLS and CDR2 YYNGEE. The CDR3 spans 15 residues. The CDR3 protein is CASSPTGATNEKLFF. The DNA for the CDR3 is TGTGCCAGCAGCCCCACGGGAGCAACTAATGAAAAACTGTTTTTT.